This is a list of T cell receptor beta chains from one sample in a study of shared T cell receptors in the human thymus. Using immunoSEQ multiplex PCR, the repertoire was profiled, and TCRdb retains in-frame clones only, with some absent. Seen here are 550,000 to 800,000 clones, 80% to 90% observed once, and the top ten hold more than 0.008%. This sample was also put to use in a study of human thymus T cells.

The sequenced sample consisted of thymocytes. These receptors were taken from a girl under three years old with a congenital heart defect. CDR3s include the opening cysteine and the closing phenylalanine or tryptophan. The D gene is left open where the match is weak. Expanded clones are given a class, and other clones once, few, many or no size at all.

NA | TRBJ1-2 | NA | TRBV5-4 | TGTGCCAGCAGCTTCAGGGTCTATGGCTACACCTTC | CASSFRVYGYTF
once | TRBJ1-2 | NA | TRBV4-1 | TGCGCCAGCACGCGGTCAGGGCGGTCTAACTATGGCTACACCTTC | CASTRSGRSNYGYTF
NA | TRBJ2-3 | NA | TRBV9 | TGTGCCAGCAGCGTAGTCGGCGGCGGTTCCACAGATACGCAGTATTTT | CASSVVGGGSTDTQYF
NA | TRBJ2-6 | NA | TRBV5-5 | TGTGCCAGCAGCCTGGAGGGGGCCCGTTTACTGGGATCTGGGGCCAACGTCCTGACTTTC | CASSLEGARLLGSGANVLTF
NA | TRBJ2-7 | NA | TRBV5-8 | TGTGCCAGCAGCCCGACTTCGGGGTACATCTACGAGCAGTACTTC | CASSPTSGYIYEQYF
NA | TRBJ1-1 | TRBD1 | TRBV7-8 | TGTGCCAGCAGCCCGAGGACAGGGGGCGCTTTTTGGAACACTGAAGCTTTCTTT | CASSPRTGGAFWNTEAFF
NA | TRBJ2-2 | NA | TRBV27 | TGTGCCAGCAGTTTATGCGCTAGAGAGAACACCGGGGAGCTGTTTTTT | CASSLCARENTGELFF
NA | TRBJ1-2 | NA | TRBV9 | TGTGCCAGCAGCGTAACCACAAATAACTATGGCTACACCTTC | CASSVTTNNYGYTF
NA | TRBJ1-3 | NA | TRBV5-1 | TGCGCCAGCAGCGTGGACGGTGGAAACACCATATATTTT | CASSVDGGNTIYF
NA | TRBJ1-1 | TRBD1 | TRBV7-6 | TGTGCCAGCAGCCGGGACAGGGGGCAAGCTTTCTTT | CASSRDRGQAFF
NA | TRBJ1-3 | NA | TRBV14 | TGTGCCAGCAGCCAAGATAATGAGGGCCGCAAGGTCCCAAACACCATATATTTT | CASSQDNEGRKVPNTIYF